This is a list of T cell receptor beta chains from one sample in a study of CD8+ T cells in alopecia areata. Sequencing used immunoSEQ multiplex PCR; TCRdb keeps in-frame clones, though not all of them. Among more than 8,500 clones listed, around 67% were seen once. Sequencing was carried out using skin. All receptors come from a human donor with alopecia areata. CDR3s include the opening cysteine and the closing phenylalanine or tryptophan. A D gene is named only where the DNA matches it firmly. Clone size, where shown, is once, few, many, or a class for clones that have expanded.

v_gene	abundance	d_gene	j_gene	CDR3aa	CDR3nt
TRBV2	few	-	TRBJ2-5	CASKETDLETQYF	TGTGCCAGCAAGGAGACAGATCTAGAGACCCAGTACTTC
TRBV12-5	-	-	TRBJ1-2	CASGYSSLQGKTYGYTF	TGTGCTAGTGGTTATAGTAGTCTGCAGGGAAAGACCTATGGCTACACCTTC
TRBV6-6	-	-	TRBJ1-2	CASTAGWDGYTF	TGTGCCAGCACGGCAGGGTGGGATGGCTACACCTTC
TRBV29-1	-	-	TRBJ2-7	CSVVGRDEQYF	TGCAGCGTTGTGGGAAGGGACGAGCAGTACTTC
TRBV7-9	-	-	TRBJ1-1	CASSFRLNTEAFF	TGTGCCAGCAGCTTCAGATTGAACACTGAAGCTTTCTTT
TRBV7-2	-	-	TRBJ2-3	CASSLATFTDTQYF	TGTGCCAGCAGCTTAGCCACTTTCACAGATACGCAGTATTTT
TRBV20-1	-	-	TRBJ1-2	CSAKGGYGYTF	TGCAGTGCTAAGGGGGGCTATGGCTACACCTTC
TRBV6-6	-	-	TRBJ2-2	CASRLTSTGELFF	TGTGCCAGCAGACTCACCAGCACCGGGGAGCTGTTTTTT
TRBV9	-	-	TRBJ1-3	CASSVVDSGNTIYF	TGTGCCAGCAGCGTAGTCGACTCTGGAAACACCATATATTTT
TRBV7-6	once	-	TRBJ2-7	CASSLAPEVPEQYF	TGTGCCAGCAGCTTAGCTCCCGAGGTCCCCGAGCAGTACTTC